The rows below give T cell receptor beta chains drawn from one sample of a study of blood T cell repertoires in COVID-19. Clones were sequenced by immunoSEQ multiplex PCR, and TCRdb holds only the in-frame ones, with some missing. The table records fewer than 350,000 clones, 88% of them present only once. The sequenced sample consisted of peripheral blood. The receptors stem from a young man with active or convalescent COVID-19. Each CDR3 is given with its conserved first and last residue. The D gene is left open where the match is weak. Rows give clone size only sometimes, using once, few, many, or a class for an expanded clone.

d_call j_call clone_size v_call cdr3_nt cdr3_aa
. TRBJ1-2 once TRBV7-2 TGTGCCAGCAGCTTAGTAGGAGGGCAGAGTAGAACCTTC CASSLVGGQSRTF
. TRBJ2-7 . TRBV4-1 TGCGCCAGCAGCCAAGATATAGGAGTCTACGAGCAGTACTTC CASSQDIGVYEQYF
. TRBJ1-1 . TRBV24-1 TGTGCCACCAGTGATTTAAAGCTCGGACAAGGGACTGAAGCTTTCTTT CATSDLKLGQGTEAFF
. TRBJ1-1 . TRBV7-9 TGTGCCAGCAGCCGCGCAGACTTGAACACTGAAGCTTTCTTT CASSRADLNTEAFF
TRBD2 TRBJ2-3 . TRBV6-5 TGTGCCAGCACCCACCGGGGGGTCACAGATACGCAGTATTTT CASTHRGVTDTQYF
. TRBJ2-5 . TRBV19 TGTGCCAGTAGTGCAGTACAAGAGACCCAGTACTTC CASSAVQETQYF
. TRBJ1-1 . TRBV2 TGTGCCAGCAGTGAAGGTCGGGGTACGAGCACTGAAGCTTTCTTT CASSEGRGTSTEAFF
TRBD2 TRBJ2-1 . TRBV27 TGTGCCAGCAGTACTATAGCGGGGGGGTACAATGAGCAGTTCTTC CASSTIAGGYNEQFF
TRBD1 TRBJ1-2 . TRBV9 TGTGCCAGCAGCGGGGACAGGGCCTATGGCTACACCTTC CASSGDRAYGYTF
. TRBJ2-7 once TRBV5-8 TGTGCCAGCTCGGGCCGGACAGTCTACGAGCAGTACTTC CASSGRTVYEQYF
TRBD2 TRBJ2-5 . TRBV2 TGTGCCAGCAGTAGGCTAGCGGGGGGTCAAGAGACCCAGTACTTC CASSRLAGGQETQYF
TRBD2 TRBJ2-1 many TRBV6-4 TGTGCCAGCAGTCCGTCGACTAGCGGGGGGGCCAATGAGCAGTTCTTC CASSPSTSGGANEQFF
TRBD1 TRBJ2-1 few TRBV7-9 TGTGCCAGCAGCAAACGAAGGACAGGCAATGAGCAGTTCTTC CASSKRRTGNEQFF
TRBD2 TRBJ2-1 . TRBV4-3 TGCGCCAGCAGCCAAGGGTTCGTTCTAGTGGCGGGGGGTCATCAGGATGAGCAGTTCTTC CASSQGFVLVAGGHQDEQFF
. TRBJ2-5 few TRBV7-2 TGTGCCAGCAGCCCGGAGGCCCCTAGGCCCCAGTACTTC CASSPEAPRPQYF
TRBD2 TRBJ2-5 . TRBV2 TGTGCCAGCACCCTGACTAGCGGGGGATTCCAAGAGACCCAGTACTTC CASTLTSGGFQETQYF
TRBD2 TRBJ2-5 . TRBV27 TGTGCCAGCAGTTACCTGGGAGTGACTAGCGGGGGGCGGTACCAAGAGACCCAGTACTTC CASSYLGVTSGGRYQETQYF
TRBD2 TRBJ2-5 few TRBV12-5 TGTGCTAGTGGTTTGGGGCTAGCGGGGAGCCAAGAGACCCAGTACTTC CASGLGLAGSQETQYF
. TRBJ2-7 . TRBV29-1 TGCAGCGTTGTCTCGCGGGCGGGGAGCTCCTACGAGCAGTACTTC CSVVSRAGSSYEQYF
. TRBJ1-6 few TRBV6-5 TGTGCCAGCAGATTGCAGGGGTGGGATTCACCCCTCCACTTT CASRLQGWDSPLHF
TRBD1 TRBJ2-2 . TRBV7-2 TGTGCCAGCAGCGCATTCGGGACCGGGACAGGGGGCTCCGGGGAGCTGTTTTTT CASSAFGTGTGGSGELFF
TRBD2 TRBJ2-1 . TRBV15 TGTGCCACCAGCAGAGAATCTCCAGGGGCCAGCGGGGGCCCGGCAAATGAGCAGTTCTTC CATSRESPGASGGPANEQFF
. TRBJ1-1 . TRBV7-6 TGTGCCAGCAGTCCCTCTAGAGGGCTGAACACTGAAGCTTTCTTT CASSPSRGLNTEAFF
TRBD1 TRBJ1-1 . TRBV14 TGTGCCAGCAGCCAAGTGACAGGGTGGACTGAAGCTTTCTTT CASSQVTGWTEAFF
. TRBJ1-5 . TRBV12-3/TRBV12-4 TGTGCCAGCACCTGGAGTAATCAGCCCCAGCATTTT CASTWSNQPQHF
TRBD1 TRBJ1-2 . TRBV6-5 TGTGCCAGCGGGGGAACAGGGGGCGGCTATGGCTACACCTTC CASGGTGGGYGYTF
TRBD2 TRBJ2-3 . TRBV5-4 TGTGCCAGCAGCTTGGGACTAGCGGATTTCACAGATACGCAGTATTTT CASSLGLADFTDTQYF
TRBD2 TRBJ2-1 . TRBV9 TGTGCCAGCAGCCTAGAATGGGCGGGGGGGCCCCACAATGAGCAGTTCTTC CASSLEWAGGPHNEQFF
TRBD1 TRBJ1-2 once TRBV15 TGTGCCACCAGCAGAGATACAGGGGGGGGCTACACCTTC CATSRDTGGGYTF
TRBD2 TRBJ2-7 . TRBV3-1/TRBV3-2 TGTGCCAGCAGCCGGGGGGGAGCGGGAGTTGCTACGATCATCTACGAGCAGTACTTC CASSRGGAGVATIIYEQYF
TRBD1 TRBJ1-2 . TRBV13 TGTGCCAGCAGCCACTCGACAGGGGCAGATGGCTACACCTTC CASSHSTGADGYTF
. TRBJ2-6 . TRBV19 TGTGCCAGTAGTGCCCATTGGTCGGTCCAGACACGGGGGGCCAACGTCCTGACTTTC CASSAHWSVQTRGANVLTF
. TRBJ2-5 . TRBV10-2 TGCGCCAGCAGTGAGTCCTATCCGGGGGGCAACCAGTACTTC CASSESYPGGNQYF
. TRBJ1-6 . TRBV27 TGTGCCAGCAGTTTATCCCCCCAGGCGCGTGATTCACCCCTCCACTTT CASSLSPQARDSPLHF
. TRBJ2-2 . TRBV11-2 TGTGCCAGCAGCTGGTCGAGTGAGGAGCTGTTTTTT CASSWSSEELFF
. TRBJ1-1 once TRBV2 TGTGCCAGCACGGAGACCCCGAACACTGAAGCTTTCTTT CASTETPNTEAFF
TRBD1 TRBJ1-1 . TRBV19 TGTGCAAGTAGGGGTTACGGGACAGGGGGCACTGAAGCTTTCTTT CASRGYGTGGTEAFF
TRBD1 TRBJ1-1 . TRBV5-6 TGTGCCAGCAGCGACAGGGCTGGTGGCACTGAAGCTTTCTTT CASSDRAGGTEAFF
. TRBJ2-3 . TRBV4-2 TGTGCCAGCAGCAGTGACTCCACAGATACGCAGTATTTT CASSSDSTDTQYF
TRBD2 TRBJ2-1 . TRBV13 TGTGCCAGCAGCTTAGGCCGTGGCGGGGGGGCCTACAATGAGCAGTTCTTC CASSLGRGGGAYNEQFF
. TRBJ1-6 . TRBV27 TGTGCCAGCAGTAAATTTACAGGGAACGATTCACCCCTCCACTTT CASSKFTGNDSPLHF
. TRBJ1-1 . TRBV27 TGTGCCAGCAGTTTAGCCGGGAACACTGAAGCTTTCTTT CASSLAGNTEAFF
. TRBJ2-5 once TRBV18 TGTGCCAGCTCACCCTCGGAGACCCAGTACTTC CASSPSETQYF
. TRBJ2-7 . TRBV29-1 TGCAGCGTTGAAAATAACAGCTACGAGCAGTACTTC CSVENNSYEQYF
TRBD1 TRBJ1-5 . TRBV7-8 TGTGCCAGCAGCCCCAGACTCGACAGGGGGCAAGGGAATCAGCCCCAGCATTTT CASSPRLDRGQGNQPQHF
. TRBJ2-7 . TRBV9 TGTGCCAGCAGCTCGAACCCGTCAGCGGGGACACCCTACGAGCAGTACTTC CASSSNPSAGTPYEQYF
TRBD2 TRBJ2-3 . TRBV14 TGTGCCAGCAGCCGAGAAGCGGGGGGCGGCACAGATACGCAGTATTTT CASSREAGGGTDTQYF
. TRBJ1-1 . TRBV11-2 TGTGCCAGCAGCTTAGATCTTGGCAGGCAGAGCACTGAAGCTTTCTTT CASSLDLGRQSTEAFF
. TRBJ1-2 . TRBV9 TGTGCCAGCAGCGTAGATTTGGCAGGGGCGCTGACTGTCCGAGGCTACACCTTC CASSVDLAGALTVRGYTF